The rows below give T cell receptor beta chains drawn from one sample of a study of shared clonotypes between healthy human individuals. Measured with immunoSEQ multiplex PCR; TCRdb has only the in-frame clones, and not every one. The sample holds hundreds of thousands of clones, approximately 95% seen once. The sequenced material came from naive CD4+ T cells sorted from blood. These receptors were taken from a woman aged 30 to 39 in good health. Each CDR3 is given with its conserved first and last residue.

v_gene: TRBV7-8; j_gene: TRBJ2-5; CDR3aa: CASSLAERETQYF
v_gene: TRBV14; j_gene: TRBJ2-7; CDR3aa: CASSQEGPGGSEQYF
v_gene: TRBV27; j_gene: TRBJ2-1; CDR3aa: CASSSLAGGNEQFF
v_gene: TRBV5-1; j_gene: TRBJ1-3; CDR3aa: CASSDLTGNTIYF
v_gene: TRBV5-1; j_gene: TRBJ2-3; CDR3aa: CASSAEGPDTQYF
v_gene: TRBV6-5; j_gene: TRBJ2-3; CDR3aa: CASSSYGGRGTDTQYF
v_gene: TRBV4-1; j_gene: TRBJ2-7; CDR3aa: CASSRTGTTYEQYF
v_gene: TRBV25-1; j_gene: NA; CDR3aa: CASSETTGQTYEQYF
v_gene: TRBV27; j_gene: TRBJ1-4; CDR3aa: CASSLRDGNEKLFF
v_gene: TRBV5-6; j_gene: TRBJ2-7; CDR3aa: CASSLLPSGSVPRRQYF
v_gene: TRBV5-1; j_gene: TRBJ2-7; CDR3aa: CASSFSVEGYEQYF
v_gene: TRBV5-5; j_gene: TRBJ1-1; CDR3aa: CASSFTGVGTEAFF
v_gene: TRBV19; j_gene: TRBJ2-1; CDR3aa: CASSINGQGQLGGEQFF
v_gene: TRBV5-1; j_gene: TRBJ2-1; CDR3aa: CASSFGGYNEQFF
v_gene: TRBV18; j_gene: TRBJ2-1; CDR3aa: CASSPGQGANIEQFF
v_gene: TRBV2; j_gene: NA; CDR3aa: CASSESVAILLYEQYF
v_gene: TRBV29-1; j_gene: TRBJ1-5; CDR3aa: CSVGTAINQPQHF